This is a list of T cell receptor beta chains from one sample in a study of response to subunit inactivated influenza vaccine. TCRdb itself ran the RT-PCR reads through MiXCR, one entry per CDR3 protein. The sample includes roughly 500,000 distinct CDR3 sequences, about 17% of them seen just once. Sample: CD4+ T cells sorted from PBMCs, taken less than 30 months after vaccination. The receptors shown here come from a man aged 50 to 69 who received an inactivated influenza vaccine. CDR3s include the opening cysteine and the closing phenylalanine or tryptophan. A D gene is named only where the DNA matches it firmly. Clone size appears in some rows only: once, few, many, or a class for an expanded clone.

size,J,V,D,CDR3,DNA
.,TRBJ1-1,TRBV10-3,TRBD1,CAINEDRSTEAFF,TGTGCCATCAATGAGGACAGGTCCACTGAAGCTTTCTTT
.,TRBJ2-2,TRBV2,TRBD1,CAIDRGQTGELFF,TGTGCCATCGACAGGGGGCAAACCGGGGAGCTGTTTTTT
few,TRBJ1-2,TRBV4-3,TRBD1,CASSQGQGAAGYTF,TGCGCCAGCAGCCAGGGACAGGGGGCTGCCGGCTACACCTTC
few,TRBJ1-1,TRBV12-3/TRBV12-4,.,CASSLFRPQANRRAGTEAFF,TGTGCCAGCAGTTTATTTCGACCCCAGGCAAATCGGCGCGCGGGCACTGAAGCTTTCTTT
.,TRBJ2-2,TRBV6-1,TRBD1,CATGTGGSTGELFF,TGTGCCACCGGGACAGGGGGCAGCACCGGGGAGCTGTTTTTT
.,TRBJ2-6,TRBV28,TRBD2,CASVGGRQTVGANVLTF,TGTGCCAGCGTCGGCGGGAGACAGACGGTTGGGGCCAACGTCCTGACTTTC
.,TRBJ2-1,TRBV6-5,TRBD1,CASSYRGQYNEQFF,TGTGCCAGCAGTTACAGGGGACAGTACAATGAGCAGTTCTTC
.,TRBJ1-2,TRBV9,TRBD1,CASSAFKQGARGYTF,TGTGCCAGCAGCGCGTTTAAACAGGGGGCGCGGGGCTACACCTTC
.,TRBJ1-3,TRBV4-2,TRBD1,CASSQSTGTGNTIYF,TGTGCCAGCAGCCAATCGACAGGGACTGGAAACACCATATATTTT
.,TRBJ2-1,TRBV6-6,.,CASSYEQGFEQFF,TGTGCCAGCAGTTACGAACAGGGATTTGAGCAGTTCTTC
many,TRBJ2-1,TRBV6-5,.,CASSSPLAYEQFF,TGTGCCAGCAGTTCCCCCCTAGCCTATGAGCAGTTCTTC
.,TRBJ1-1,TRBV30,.,CAWSVLGRLNTEAFF,TGTGCCTGGAGTGTACTTGGCAGACTGAACACTGAAGCTTTCTTT
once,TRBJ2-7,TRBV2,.,CASRKDSYEQYF,TGTGCCAGCAGGAAGGACAGTTACGAGCAGTACTTC
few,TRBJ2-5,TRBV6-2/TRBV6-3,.,CASRHGTPETQYF,TGTGCCAGCAGGCACGGGACTCCGGAGACCCAGTACTTC
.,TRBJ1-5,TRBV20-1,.,CSAVGGHQNSNQPQHF,TGCAGTGCCGTAGGGGGACACCAAAATAGCAATCAGCCCCAGCATTTT
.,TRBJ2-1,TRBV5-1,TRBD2,CASSLEGTSVFREQFF,TGCGCCAGCAGCTTGGAAGGGACTAGCGTATTTCGGGAGCAGTTCTTC
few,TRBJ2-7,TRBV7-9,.,CASSHLYSEQYF,TGTGCCAGCAGCCATCTGTACAGCGAGCAGTACTTC
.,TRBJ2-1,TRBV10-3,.,CAISESMGGRYNEQFF,TGTGCCATCAGTGAGTCGATGGGCGGCCGTTACAATGAGCAGTTCTTC
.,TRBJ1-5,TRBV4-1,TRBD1,CASSLYTTGYQPQHF,TGCGCCAGCAGCCTATACACGACAGGGTACCAGCCCCAGCATTTT
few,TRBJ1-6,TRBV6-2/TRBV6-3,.,CASSFSWGHRASSPLHF,TGTGCCAGCAGTTTCTCGTGGGGCCACAGGGCGAGTTCACCCCTCCACTTT
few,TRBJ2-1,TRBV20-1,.,CSAQLVSINEQFF,TGCAGTGCTCAACTCGTAAGCATCAATGAGCAGTTCTTC
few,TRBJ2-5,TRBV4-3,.,CASSQAPGRETQYF,TGCGCCAGCAGCCAAGCCCCAGGGAGAGAGACCCAGTACTTC
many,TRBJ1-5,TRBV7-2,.,CASRAGVYSNQPQHF,TGTGCCAGCCGAGCGGGGGTATATAGCAATCAGCCCCAGCATTTT
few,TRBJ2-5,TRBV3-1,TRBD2,CASSQDSGLAEETQYF,TGTGCCAGCAGCCAAGACTCGGGACTAGCGGAAGAGACCCAGTACTTC
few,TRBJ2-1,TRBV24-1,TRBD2,CATSLAGNNEQFF,TGTGCCACGTCTCTAGCGGGAAACAATGAGCAGTTCTTC
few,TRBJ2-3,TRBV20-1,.,CSADKGGQDTDTQYF,TGCAGTGCGGATAAGGGGGGCCAAGACACAGATACGCAGTATTTT
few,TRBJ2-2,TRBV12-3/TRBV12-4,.,CASTSLMGTGELFF,TGTGCCAGCACCTCACTAATGGGCACCGGGGAGCTGTTTTTT
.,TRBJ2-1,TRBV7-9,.,CASRDSHEHFF,TGTGCCAGCCGGGACTCCCATGAGCACTTCTTC
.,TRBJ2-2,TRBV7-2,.,CASSLAAARGATTGELFF,TGTGCCAGCAGCTTAGCGGCGGCTAGAGGGGCAACGACCGGGGAGCTGTTTTTT
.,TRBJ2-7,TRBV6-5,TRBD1,CASSYSGQGGQYF,TGTGCCAGCAGTTACTCGGGACAGGGTGGGCAGTACTTC
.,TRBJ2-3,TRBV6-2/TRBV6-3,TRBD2,CASSQTTSGTDTQYF,TGTGCCAGCAGTCAAACGACTAGCGGCACAGATACGCAGTATTTT
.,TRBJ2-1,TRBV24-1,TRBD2,CATSDSFPGLAVYNEQFF,TGTGCCACCAGTGATTCATTCCCGGGACTAGCTGTCTACAATGAGCAGTTCTTC
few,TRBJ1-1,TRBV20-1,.,CSARDPGTLTDHKDTEAFF,TGCAGTGCTAGAGATCCCGGGACATTAACTGACCATAAAGACACTGAAGCTTTCTTT
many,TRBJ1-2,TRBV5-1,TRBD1,CASSLDGTGNGYTF,TGCGCCAGCAGCTTGGACGGGACAGGGAACGGCTACACCTTC
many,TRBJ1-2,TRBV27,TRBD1,CASSLSSRQGARAGYGYTF,TGTGCCAGCAGTTTATCATCCCGGCAGGGGGCGCGGGCTGGCTATGGCTACACCTTC
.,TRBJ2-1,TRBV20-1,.,CSASEYSSSYNEQFF,TGCAGTGCTAGTGAGTACTCAAGCTCCTACAATGAGCAGTTCTTC
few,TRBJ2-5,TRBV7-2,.,CASNRGRQGGTQYF,TGTGCCAGCAACCGGGGCAGGCAGGGTGGGACCCAGTACTTC
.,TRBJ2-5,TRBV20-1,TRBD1,CSARGDRVVETQYF,TGCAGTGCGCGAGGGGACAGGGTGGTAGAGACCCAGTACTTC
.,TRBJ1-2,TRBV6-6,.,CASSGHTYGYTF,TGTGCCAGCAGTGGACACACCTATGGCTACACCTTC
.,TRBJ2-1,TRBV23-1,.,CASSQSGSPYNEQFF,TGCGCCAGCAGTCAATCGGGTTCCCCATACAATGAGCAGTTCTTC